The following is a T cell receptor beta chain sequence with its context. Its antigen is unidentified. This sample is drawn from a study of siplizumab effects on memory and regulatory T cells. The study's findings and limits: Researchers could not give a naive or memory phenotype to roughly 75-95% of proliferating CD4+ or CD8+ clones.

Sequencing used immunoSEQ multiplex PCR; TCRdb keeps in-frame clones, though not all of them. The repertoire has about 100,000 clones, about 95% of them found once; the top ten carry roughly 0.61%. CDR1 and CDR2 (germline): MNHNS, SASEGT. V dropped 7 bases and J dropped 0 bases, with 14 bases sitting between them. CDR3 length: 15 residues. This TCR came from a human donor in good health. The chain recombines TRBV6-1 with TRBJ2-3; D is unresolved. Sequenced sample: Tregs sorted from blood. The CDR3 region is CASIFWITSTDTQYF. The CDR3 DNA follows: TGTGCCAGCATCTTTTGGATAACTAGCACAGATACGCAGTATTTT.